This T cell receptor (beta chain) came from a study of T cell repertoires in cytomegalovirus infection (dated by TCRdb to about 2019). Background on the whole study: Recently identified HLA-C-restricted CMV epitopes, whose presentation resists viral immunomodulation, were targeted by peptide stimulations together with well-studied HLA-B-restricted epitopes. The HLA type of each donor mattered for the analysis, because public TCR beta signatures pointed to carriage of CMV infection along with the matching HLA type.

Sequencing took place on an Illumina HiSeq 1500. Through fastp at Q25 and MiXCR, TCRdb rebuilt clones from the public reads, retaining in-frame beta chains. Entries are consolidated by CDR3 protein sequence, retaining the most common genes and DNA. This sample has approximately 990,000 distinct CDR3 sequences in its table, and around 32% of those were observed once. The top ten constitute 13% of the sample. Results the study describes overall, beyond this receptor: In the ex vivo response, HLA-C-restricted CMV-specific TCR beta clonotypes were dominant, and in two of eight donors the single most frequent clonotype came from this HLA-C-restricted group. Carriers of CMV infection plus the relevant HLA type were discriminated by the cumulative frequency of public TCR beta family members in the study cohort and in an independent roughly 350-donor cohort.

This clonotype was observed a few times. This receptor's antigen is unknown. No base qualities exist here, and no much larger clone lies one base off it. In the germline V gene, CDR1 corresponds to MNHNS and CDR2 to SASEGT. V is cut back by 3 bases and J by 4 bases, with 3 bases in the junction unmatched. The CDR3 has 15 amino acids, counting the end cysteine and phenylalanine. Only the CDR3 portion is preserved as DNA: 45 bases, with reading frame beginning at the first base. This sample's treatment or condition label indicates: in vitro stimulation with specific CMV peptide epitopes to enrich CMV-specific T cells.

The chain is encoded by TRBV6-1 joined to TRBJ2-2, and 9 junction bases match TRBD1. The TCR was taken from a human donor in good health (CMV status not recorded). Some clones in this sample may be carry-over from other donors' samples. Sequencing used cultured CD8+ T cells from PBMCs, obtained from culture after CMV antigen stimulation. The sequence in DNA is TGTGCCAGCAGTGAGACAGGGGGGGGCACCGGGGAGCTGTTTTTT. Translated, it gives CASSETGGGTGELFF.